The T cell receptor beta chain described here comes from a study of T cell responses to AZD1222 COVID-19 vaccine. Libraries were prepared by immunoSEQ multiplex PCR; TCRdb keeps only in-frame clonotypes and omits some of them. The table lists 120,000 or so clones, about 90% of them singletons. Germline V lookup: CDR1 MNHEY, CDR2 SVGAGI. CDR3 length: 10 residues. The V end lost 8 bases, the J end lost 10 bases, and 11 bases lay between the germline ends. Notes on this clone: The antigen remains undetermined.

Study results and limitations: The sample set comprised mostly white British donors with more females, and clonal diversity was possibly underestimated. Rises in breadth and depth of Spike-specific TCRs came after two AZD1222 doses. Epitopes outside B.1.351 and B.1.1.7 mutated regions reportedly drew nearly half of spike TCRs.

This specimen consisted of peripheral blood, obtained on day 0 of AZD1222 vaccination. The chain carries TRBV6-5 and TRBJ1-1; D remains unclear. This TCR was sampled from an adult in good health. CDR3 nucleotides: TGTGCCAGCGATGCAATCCGAGCTTTCTTT. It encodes CASDAIRAFF.